The rows below give T cell receptor beta chains drawn from one sample of a study of PD-1 blockade in classical Hodgkin lymphoma. Assay used: immunoSEQ multiplex PCR; TCRdb lists only in-frame clones, some missing. The data contain around 60,000 clones, around 94% of them singletons. This sample comprised peripheral blood mononuclear cells (PBMCs), obtained before the fourth cycle of nivolumab. These receptors all come from a human donor with classical Hodgkin lymphoma. CDR3s include the opening cysteine and the closing phenylalanine or tryptophan. Each record gives: V gene, D gene, J gene, clone size, CDR3 protein, CDR3 DNA. The D gene is left open where the match is weak. Where a row states a size, it is once, few, many or the class of an expanded clone; other rows omit it.

V: TRBV6-1
D: .
J: TRBJ1-5
size: .
CDR3: CASSEMGGNQPQHF
DNA: TGTGCCAGCAGTGAAATGGGGGGGAATCAGCCCCAGCATTTT

V: TRBV29-1
D: TRBD1
J: TRBJ2-7
size: once
CDR3: CSVINGTGNSYEQYF
DNA: TGCAGCGTTATAAACGGGACAGGGAACTCCTACGAGCAGTACTTC

V: TRBV10-3
D: .
J: TRBJ2-5
size: .
CDR3: CAISGLGARETQYF
DNA: TGTGCCATCAGTGGGTTAGGGGCTAGAGAGACCCAGTACTTC

V: TRBV7-9
D: .
J: TRBJ2-7
size: .
CDR3: CASSLGDPGPSYEQYF
DNA: TGTGCCAGCAGCTTAGGGGACCCCGGCCCCTCTTACGAGCAGTACTTC

V: TRBV6-4
D: .
J: TRBJ2-3
size: .
CDR3: CASSDGTSTDTQYF
DNA: TGTGCCAGCAGTGACGGGACTAGCACAGATACGCAGTATTTT

V: TRBV7-3
D: .
J: TRBJ2-1
size: .
CDR3: CASSLGSSAYNEQFF
DNA: TGTGCCAGCAGCCTCGGATCTAGCGCCTACAATGAGCAGTTCTTC

V: TRBV5-1
D: TRBD1
J: TRBJ2-3
size: .
CDR3: CASSEGGQGVGTQYF
DNA: TGCGCCAGCAGCGAGGGCGGACAGGGGGTGGGCACGCAGTATTTT

V: TRBV10-3
D: .
J: TRBJ2-7
size: .
CDR3: CAITTDPTYEQYF
DNA: TGTGCCATCACGACAGACCCTACCTACGAGCAGTACTTC

V: TRBV5-1
D: .
J: TRBJ2-7
size: .
CDR3: CASSSPGEQYF
DNA: TGCGCCAGCAGCTCCCCTGGAGAGCAGTACTTC

V: TRBV13
D: .
J: TRBJ2-3
size: .
CDR3: CASSQSRSTDTQYF
DNA: TGTGCCAGCAGCCAATCTAGGTCAACAGATACGCAGTATTTT

V: TRBV9
D: .
J: TRBJ2-7
size: .
CDR3: CASSVSGDVTYYEQYF
DNA: TGTGCCAGCAGCGTATCGGGGGACGTAACTTACTACGAGCAGTACTTC

V: TRBV5-1
D: .
J: TRBJ1-1
size: once
CDR3: CASRPGDKNTEAFF
DNA: TGCGCCAGCAGGCCGGGAGATAAGAACACTGAAGCTTTCTTT

V: TRBV5-1
D: TRBD1
J: TRBJ1-4
size: .
CDR3: CASSSGDLRDSPNEKLFF
DNA: TGCGCCAGCAGTTCGGGAGACCTCAGGGACAGCCCTAATGAAAAACTGTTTTTT

V: TRBV27
D: TRBD2
J: TRBJ2-1
size: .
CDR3: CASSFGLADEQFF
DNA: TGTGCCAGCAGTTTCGGTCTAGCGGATGAGCAGTTCTTC

V: TRBV27
D: TRBD1
J: TRBJ2-1
size: .
CDR3: CASSFGKIRGRYEQFF
DNA: TGTGCCAGCAGTTTTGGCAAGATTAGGGGGCGGTATGAGCAGTTCTTC

V: TRBV7-9
D: TRBD1
J: TRBJ2-5
size: .
CDR3: CASSRGGLEETQYF
DNA: TGTGCCAGCAGCCGAGGGGGCTTAGAGGAGACCCAGTACTTC

V: TRBV6-1
D: .
J: TRBJ1-1
size: .
CDR3: CASSEARERDTEAFF
DNA: TGTGCCAGCAGTGAAGCTAGGGAGAGGGACACTGAAGCTTTCTTT